The 8 T cell receptor beta chains below come from one sample, sequenced in a study of T cell repertoires in cytomegalovirus infection. TCRdb analysed the reads with MiXCR anew, one entry per CDR3 protein. The data hold a few hundred thousand distinct CDR3 sequences, with 8% to 9.5% observed a single time. The specimen sequenced was PBMCs. The receptors originated from a human donor in good health (CMV status not recorded). Some clones in this sample may be carry-over from other donors' samples.

This clonotype was counted many times. This rearrangement joins TRBV7-8 to TRBJ1-2, with no clear D. The CDR3 length is 16 residues. Per germline, CDR1 SGHVS and CDR2 FQNEAQ. V lost 3 bases and J lost 8, with 22 bases in between. CDR3 sequence reads: CASSLSFMGGMGGYTF. Written as DNA, the CDR3 is TGTGCCAGCAGCTTGAGTTTTATGGGAGGAATGGGCGGCTACACCTTC.

This clonotype was seen ten or more times. The V gene is TRBV7-6, the J gene TRBJ1-1, with 8 bases fitting TRBD1. The germline V gene encodes CDR1 SGHVS and CDR2 FNYEAQ. The CDR3 loop spans 15 amino acids. V lost 5 bases to trimming and J lost 1 base; unmatched junction nucleotides: 6. CDR3 in DNA: TGTGCCAGCAGCGCCCCGGGACAGGAGAACACTGAAGCTTTCTTT. Translated: CASSAPGQENTEAFF.

The rearrangement links TRBV30 to TRBJ1-1; no reliable D call. The germline gives CDR1 GTSNPN, CDR2 SVGIG (reference sequence). This CDR3 contains 14 residues. V lost 2 bases, J lost 0 bases, and 10 bases lay in between. CDR3 DNA: TGTGCCTGGAGTCTCCTGGCGATGAACACTGAAGCTTTCTTT. This sequence encodes CAWSLLAMNTEAFF.

The chain has TRBV15 and TRBJ1-5; D ambiguous. With 3 bases removed from V and 6 bases from J, the gap between germline ends came to 18 bases. Looked up from germline, CDR1 is LNHNV and CDR2 is YYDKDF (reference sequence). The CDR3 covers 16 residues. The CDR3 bases are TGTGCCACCAGCAGCGATGACAATGGCCCTCTTCAGCCCCAGCATTTT. Translating gives CATSSDDNGPLQPQHF.

This clonotype was seen only a few times. The rearrangement uses TRBV7-9 and TRBJ2-7; TRBD2 aligns across 12 bases. The germline V gene encodes CDR1 SEHNR and CDR2 FQNEAQ (reference sequence). V lost 5 bases and J lost 2; bases outside the gene matches: 13. This CDR3 contains 18 residues. CDR3 DNA sequence: TGTGCCAGCAGCCAGACTAGCGGGGGCCTCCTGGGGACCTACGAGCAGTACTTC. Amino acids: CASSQTSGGLLGTYEQYF.

This clonotype was picked up many times. The chain joins TRBV28 to TRBJ1-5; D is possibly TRBD1 (6 bases). Trimming removed 6 bases from V and 0 bases from J, with 12 bases in between. This CDR3 has 15 amino acids. CDR1 and CDR2 (germline): MDHEN, SYDVKM. The CDR3 here is CASRGGQYSNQPQHF. The CDR3 nucleotides read TGTGCCAGCAGGGGAGGACAGTATAGCAATCAGCCCCAGCATTTT.

This clonotype was seen repeatedly, ten times or more. V is TRBV7-9 and J is TRBJ1-2; the D gene is possibly TRBD1 (5 bases). This CDR3 contains 16 residues. V lost 3 bases and J lost 6, with 20 bases in between. Germline V gene lookup returns CDR1 SEHNR and CDR2 FQNEAQ (reference sequence). CDR3 bases: TGTGCCAGCAGCTTGAGAGACAGTAAACCATCTCATGGCTACACCTTC. Protein sequence: CASSLRDSKPSHGYTF.

The V and J genes are TRBV30 and TRBJ1-6; D gene unclear. The CDR3 totals 14 residues. Trimming removed 3 bases at V and 7 bases at J, with 13 bases between. CDR1 GTSNPN and CDR2 SVGIG come from the germline V gene (reference sequence). CDR3 region: CAWSGLIRNSPLHF. The CDR3 DNA reads TGTGCCTGGAGCGGGTTGATACGGAATTCACCCCTCCACTTT.